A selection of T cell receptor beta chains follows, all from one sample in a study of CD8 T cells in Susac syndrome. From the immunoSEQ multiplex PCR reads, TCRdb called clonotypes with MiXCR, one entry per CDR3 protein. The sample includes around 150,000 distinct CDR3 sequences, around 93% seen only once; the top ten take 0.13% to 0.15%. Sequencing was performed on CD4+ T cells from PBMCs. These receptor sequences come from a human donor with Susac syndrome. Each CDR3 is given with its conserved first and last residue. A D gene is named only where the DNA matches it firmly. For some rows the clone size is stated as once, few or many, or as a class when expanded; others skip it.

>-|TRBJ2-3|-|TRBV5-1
TGCGCCAGCAGCTACGACGATCAAAGGCAGTATTTT
CASSYDDQRQYF
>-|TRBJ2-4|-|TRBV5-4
TGTGCCAGCAGCTTAGGGCAGGGGAATAGTGAGGCCAAAAACATTCAGTACTTC
CASSLGQGNSEAKNIQYF
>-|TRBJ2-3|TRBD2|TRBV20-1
TGCAGTGCTGGGAGCGGGGGGACCCGCACAGATACGCAGTATTTT
CSAGSGGTRTDTQYF
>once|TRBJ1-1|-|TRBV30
TGTGCCTGGAGGCGGGACCTGAGGGCTTTCTTT
CAWRRDLRAFF
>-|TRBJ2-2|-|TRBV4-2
TGTGCCAGCAGCCAAGATTTAGCCGGGGAGCTGTTTTTT
CASSQDLAGELFF
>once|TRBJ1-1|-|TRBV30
TGTGCCTGGAGTCCGAGGTCGAACACTGAAGCTTTCTTT
CAWSPRSNTEAFF
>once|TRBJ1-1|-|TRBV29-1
TGCAGCGTTGTAAATCTCGGGGCTGGCGGCACTGAAGCTTTCTTT
CSVVNLGAGGTEAFF
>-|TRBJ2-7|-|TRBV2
TGTGCCAGCAGAGGTCAGGGTAACGAGCAGTACTTC
CASRGQGNEQYF
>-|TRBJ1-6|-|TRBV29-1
TGCAGCGTTGCCGAGGGTAGTGGGTCACCCCTCCACTTT
CSVAEGSGSPLHF
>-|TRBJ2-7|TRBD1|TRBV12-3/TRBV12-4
TGTGCCAGCAGTACATCGGGACAGACCTACGAGCAGTACTTC
CASSTSGQTYEQYF
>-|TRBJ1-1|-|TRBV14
TGTGCCAGCAGCCATGGGAGGGGAACTGAAGCTTTCTTT
CASSHGRGTEAFF
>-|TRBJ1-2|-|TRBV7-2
TGTGCCAGCAGCTCACTACCCCGCGGCAGGGGCTATGGCTACACCTTC
CASSSLPRGRGYGYTF
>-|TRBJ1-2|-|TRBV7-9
TGTGCCAGCAGCTCCGTACGGACACGAGTTCAACCAAACTATGGCTACACCTTC
CASSSVRTRVQPNYGYTF
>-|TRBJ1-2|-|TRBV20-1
TGCAGTGCTAGACCCTCCACAGGGATCGTCGGCTACACCTTC
CSARPSTGIVGYTF